The 29 T cell receptor beta chains listed next were all sequenced from one sample in a study of blood T cell repertoires in COVID-19. Profiled with immunoSEQ multiplex PCR; TCRdb holds only in-frame clones, not every one. Among approximately 230,000 clones listed, approximately 80% were seen once. Sequencing was performed on peripheral blood. The receptors stem from a man older than 75 with acute or convalescent COVID-19.

V and J are TRBV24-1 and TRBJ2-6; 7 bases fit TRBD1. The CDR3 runs 21 residues. With V trimmed by 1 base and J by 1 base, 15 bases remained unmatched. CDR1 and CDR2 from the germline V gene are KGHDR and SFDVKD. The CDR3 coding sequence is TGTGCCACCAGTGATTTCCGACTACCGACAGGGAAAGTTTCTGGGGCCAACGTCCTGACTTTC. It codes for CATSDFRLPTGKVSGANVLTF.

The chain is built from TRBV20-1 and TRBJ1-3, with D possibly matching TRBD1 (5 bases). Germline CDR1 DFQATT, CDR2 SNEGSKA (reference sequence). The CDR3 is 16 amino acids. Trimming removed 3 bases from V and 8 bases from J, with 23 bases in between. CDR3 nucleotides: TGCAGTGCTAGTCCCAGAGGGCAGGGAGGAGGTCACACCATATATTTT. Protein product: CSASPRGQGGGHTIYF.

This clone was seen more than once but under ten times. The chain links TRBV7-9 to TRBJ1-6, with D hard to call. Looked up from germline, CDR1 is SEHNR and CDR2 is FQNEAQ (reference sequence). The V gene lost 5 bases and the J gene lost 14 bases, with 13 bases spanning the gap. This CDR3 is 12 amino acids long. As DNA, the CDR3 is TGTGCCAGCAGCCCTATCCCGGGGACCCTCCACTTT. It encodes CASSPIPGTLHF.

This chain connects TRBV2 to TRBJ2-3; TRBD2 aligns across 11 bases. CDR3 length: 16 residues. The germline gives CDR1 SNHLY, CDR2 FYNNEI. With 6 bases clipped from V and 2 bases from J, the junction kept 7 bases outside the gene matches. CDR3 coding DNA: TGTGCCAGCAGCCGGGAGACTAGCGGGGTCACAGATACGCAGTATTTT. Protein: CASSRETSGVTDTQYF.

The V call is TRBV28, the J call TRBJ2-3; TRBD1 matches at 10 bases. Trimming took 5 bases from V and 2 from J; bases not matched to a gene: 13. CDR1 and CDR2 (germline): MDHEN, SYDVKM. The CDR3 extends over 18 amino acids. CDR3: CASSRVIKTGGFTDTQYF. The CDR3 DNA sequence: TGTGCCAGCAGTCGGGTGATAAAGACAGGGGGCTTCACAGATACGCAGTATTTT. The full variable domain, completed using reference TRBV28 and TRBJ2-3, is DVKVTQSSRYLVKRTGEKVFLECVQDMDHENMFWYRQDPGLGLRLIYFSYDVKMKEKGDIPEGYSVSREKKERFSLILESASTNQTSMYLCASSRVIKTGGFTDTQYFGPGTRLTVL.

V gene TRBV11-2 combines with J gene TRBJ1-4; TRBD1 matches at 8 bases. The CDR3 has 14 residues. V dropped 3 bases and J dropped 5; count of bases not matched to a gene: 2. The germline V gene has CDR1 SGHAT and CDR2 FQNNGV. The CDR3 region is CASSFNRGNEKLFF. In DNA, the CDR3 is TGTGCCAGCAGCTTTAACAGGGGGAATGAAAAACTGTTTTTT.

The chain uses TRBV5-8 and TRBJ2-4; TRBD2 aligns across 7 bases. Germline V gives CDR1 SGHTS, CDR2 YDEGEE. This CDR3 contains 18 residues. V shed 0 bases, J shed 0 bases, and the junction held 9 bases outside the gene matches. CDR3 sequence reads: CASSLDRGSFLAKNIQYF. CDR3 in DNA: TGTGCCAGCAGCTTGGATCGCGGGAGTTTTTTAGCCAAAAACATTCAGTACTTC. The whole variable domain, filled in from reference TRBV5-8 and TRBJ2-4, reads EAGVTQSPTHLIKTRGQQATLRCSPISGHTSVYWYQQALGLGLQFLLWYDEGEERNRGNFPPRFSGRQFPNYSSELNVNALELEDSALYLCASSLDRGSFLAKNIQYFGAGTRLSVL.

The chain is built from TRBV9 and TRBJ2-2; 8 nucleotides agree with TRBD2. CDR1 is SGDLS, CDR2 YYNGEE, per germline. This CDR3 has 16 amino acids. V lost 4 bases and J lost 4; bases outside the gene matches: 9. DNA of the CDR3: TGTGCCAGCAGCCCGCGAGCGGGAGCGACCACCGGGGAGCTGTTTTTT. It codes for CASSPRAGATTGELFF.

The chain employs TRBV24-1 and TRBJ1-2, with 8 bases aligning to TRBD1. This CDR3 comprises 15 residues. Germline CDR1 and CDR2: KGHDR and SFDVKD. V was clipped by 5 bases and J by 2 bases; unmatched bases: 6. CDR3 nucleotide sequence: TGTGCCACCAGTGGAATAAACAGGGGGAACTATGGCTACACCTTC. Translating it yields CATSGINRGNYGYTF.

The chain carries TRBV14 and TRBJ2-5, with a possible D match to TRBD1 (7 bases). The germline V gene encodes CDR1 SGHDN and CDR2 FVKESK. The CDR3 runs to 15 residues. Trimming shortened V by 4 bases and J by 5 bases, and 17 bases separated the two germline ends. The CDR3 region is CASSLRQGGRETQYF. CDR3 DNA sequence: TGTGCCAGCAGCCTCCGACAGGGAGGTAGGGAGACCCAGTACTTC. Full variable domain (rest looked up from reference TRBV14 and TRBJ2-5): EAGVTQFPSHSVIEKGQTVTLRCDPISGHDNLYWYRRVMGKEIKFLLHFVKESKQDESGMPNNRFLAERTGGTYSTLKVQPAELEDSGVYFCASSLRQGGRETQYFGPGTRLLVL.

The chain has TRBV12-3 or TRBV12-4 and TRBJ2-1; 8 bases fit TRBD2. The V gene end was trimmed by 2 bases and the J gene end by 15 bases; junction bases not matched to a gene: 9. The CDR3 is 13 residues long. The CDR3 DNA reads as TGTGCCAGCAGTTTAAAGGGACTAGGTCCTCTGTTCTTC. Translation: CASSLKGLGPLFF.

This chain connects TRBV6-5 to TRBJ1-5, with D possibly being TRBD1 (5 bases). The CDR3 sequence is 14 residues long. Trimming pared 5 bases from V and 6 bases from J, leaving 14 bases between. CDR1 is MNHEY, CDR2 SVGAGI, per germline. CDR3 nucleotides: TGTGCCAGCAGTCATGGACAAAAGATTCAGCCCCAGCATTTT. Encoded protein: CASSHGQKIQPQHF.

The chain employs TRBV30 and TRBJ2-3; TRBD2 might be the D (7 bases). This CDR3 is 13 amino acids long. Germline assignment: CDR1 GTSNPN and CDR2 SVGIG (reference sequence). Trimming cost V 4 bases and J 3 bases, with 11 bases left between them. DNA for the CDR3: TGTGCCTGGACGCGGGGGCGGACAGATACGCAGTATTTT. Its translation: CAWTRGRTDTQYF.

The rearrangement links TRBV6-5 to TRBJ1-6, with a possible D match to TRBD1 (6 bases). The CDR3 covers 13 residues. The ends were cut back, 6 bases at V and 6 bases at J, with 9 bases in the middle. Germline V lookup: CDR1 MNHEY, CDR2 SVGAGI. The CDR3 sequence: CASRTGPNSPLHF. The CDR3 DNA reads as TGTGCCAGCAGAACAGGGCCTAATTCACCCCTCCACTTT.

This chain uses TRBV3-1 (or the pseudogene TRBV3-2) with TRBJ2-7; maybe TRBD2 (5 bases). The CDR3 spans 15 residues. Between the trimmed V and J ends, which lost 1 base and 2 bases, there was a span of 12 bases. Germline V gene data show CDR1 as LGHDT and CDR2 as YNNKEL (reference sequence). The CDR3 sequence: CASSQVGGPAYEQYF. The CDR3 DNA follows: TGTGCCAGCAGCCAAGTGGGCGGGCCGGCCTACGAGCAGTACTTC.

The rearrangement uses TRBV18 and TRBJ2-1; TRBD2 agrees at 7 bases. The CDR3 totals 14 residues. Per germline, CDR1 KGHSH and CDR2 LQKENI. V was pared by 1 base and J by 4 bases, with 1 base of the junction left unmatched. The CDR3 DNA follows: TGTGCCAGCTCACCACAGCGGGGATACAATGAGCAGTTCTTC. This sequence encodes CASSPQRGYNEQFF.

V and J are TRBV5-1 and TRBJ2-3, with 12 bases aligning to TRBD2. J was trimmed by 3 bases and V by 5 bases; bases with no gene match: 4. Germline V gene data show CDR1 as SGHRS and CDR2 as YFSETQ. The CDR3 totals 15 residues. The CDR3 bases are TGCGCCAGCAGTCCCGGACTAGCGGGGACAGATACGCAGTATTTT. This codes for CASSPGLAGTDTQYF.

The rearrangement uses TRBV5-1 and TRBJ1-4; 8 positions agree with TRBD1. The CDR3 has 16 residues. V lost 0 bases, J lost 3 bases, and 4 bases stayed unmatched. The V gene's germline CDR1 is SGHRS and CDR2 YFSETQ. CDR3 loop: CASSLGRGQSNEKLFF. Here the CDR3 DNA reads TGCGCCAGCAGCTTGGGCAGGGGGCAATCTAATGAAAAACTGTTTTTT. Full variable domain (missing parts from reference TRBV5-1 and TRBJ1-4): KAGVTQTPRYLIKTRGQQVTLSCSPISGHRSVSWYQQTPGQGLQFLFEYFSETQRNKGNFPGRFSGRQFSNSRSEMNVSTLELGDSALYLCASSLGRGQSNEKLFFGSGTQLSVL.

In this sample, this clone turned up once. J is TRBJ2-1 and V is TRBV24-1; D is perhaps TRBD2 (6 bases). Trimming cost V 4 bases and J 7 bases, with 13 bases left between them. Germline V CDR1 and CDR2: KGHDR, SFDVKD. There are 14 residues in the CDR3. As DNA, the CDR3 is TGTGCCACCAGTGAACGGGACTCGAAGAATGAGCAGTTCTTC. This codes for CATSERDSKNEQFF.

This chain connects TRBV6-4 to TRBJ2-1; TRBD2 might be the D (6 bases). CDR1 is MRHNA, CDR2 SNTAGT, per germline. This CDR3 has 17 residues. Trimming took off 2 bases at V and 7 bases at J, with 21 bases between the two ends. The CDR3 loop is CASSDACGAPPWNEQFF. CDR3 nucleotide sequence: TGTGCCAGCAGTGACGCCTGCGGGGCACCACCTTGGAATGAGCAGTTCTTC.

The chain recombines TRBV24-1 with TRBJ2-7, with 10 bases matching TRBD1. V dropped 4 bases and J dropped 5; count of bases not matched to a gene: 7. The CDR3 is made up of 15 amino acids. CDR1 and CDR2 from the germline V gene are KGHDR and SFDVKD. CDR3 loop: CATSDWTGGSNEQYF. The CDR3 DNA reads as TGTGCCACCAGTGACTGGACAGGGGGAAGTAACGAGCAGTACTTC.

There are a few counts of this clone. This rearrangement joins TRBV9 to TRBJ1-1, with D perhaps TRBD1 (5 bases). There are 15 residues in the CDR3. The V gene lost 3 bases and the J gene lost 2 bases, with 14 bases spanning the gap. In germline, CDR1 is SGDLS, CDR2 YYNGEE. This CDR3 is CASSALSRVNTEAFF. The CDR3 DNA sequence: TGTGCCAGCAGCGCCCTTTCCAGGGTTAACACTGAAGCTTTCTTT. The variable domain in full, completed from reference TRBV9 and TRBJ1-1, reads DSGVTQTPKHLITATGQRVTLRCSPRSGDLSVYWYQQSLDQGLQFLIQYYNGEERAKGNILERFSAQQFPDLHSELNLSSLELGDSALYFCASSALSRVNTEAFFGQGTRLTVV.

The chain joins TRBV7-9 to TRBJ1-2; the match to TRBD1 covers 9 bases. Germline CDR1 is SEHNR and CDR2 is FQNEAQ (reference sequence). The J segment lost 6 bases and the V segment lost 5 bases, leaving 10 bases of the junction unmatched. There are 15 residues in the CDR3. CDR3 loop: CASSRRTGVRDGYTF. The CDR3 region has the DNA TGTGCCAGCAGCCGTCGGACAGGGGTGAGAGATGGCTACACCTTC.

The chain has TRBV19 and TRBJ1-5; 9 bases map to TRBD1. The CDR3 consists of 15 residues. V lost 7 bases to trimming and J lost 4 bases; unmatched junction nucleotides: 8. Germline V gene data show CDR1 as LNHDA and CDR2 as SQIVND (reference sequence). The chain's CDR3 is CASITGQGRNQPQHF. CDR3 nucleotide sequence: TGTGCCAGTATTACGGGACAGGGAAGAAATCAGCCCCAGCATTTT.

This clone was detected only a few times. The rearrangement joins TRBV28 to TRBJ1-1; 8 bases fit TRBD1. V was clipped by 7 bases and J by 5 bases; unmatched bases: 9. CDR3 size: 14 residues. Per the germline V gene, CDR1 is MDHEN and CDR2 is SYDVKM. CDR3 in DNA: TGTGCCAGCATTTCCAGGGGGCGAGTGACTGAAGCTTTCTTT. It yields the protein CASISRGRVTEAFF.

The table lists this clone with a few counts. V and J are TRBV6-2 or TRBV6-3 and TRBJ1-5; possible D gene TRBD1, 5 bases. Trimming pared 6 bases from V and 9 bases from J, leaving 18 bases between. Germline CDR1 and CDR2: MNHEY and SVGEGT. CDR3 length equals 14 residues. The CDR3 DNA reads as TGTGCCAGCAGCCAGCGCCGGTTGGGGCGGCCCCAGCATTTT. Encoded protein: CASSQRRLGRPQHF.

This clone was seen a single time. The V gene is TRBV27, the J gene TRBJ2-7; D may be TRBD2 (6 bases). The germline V and J ends were trimmed by 5 bases and 7 bases, with 24 bases remaining between them. The CDR3 has 16 amino acids. Germline CDR1 reads MNHEY; CDR2 reads SMNVEV (reference sequence). As DNA, the CDR3 is TGTGCCAGCAGTCCCCCCAGGGCGGGGACGACTAGGGAGCAGTACTTC. Translating it yields CASSPPRAGTTREQYF.

The chain has TRBV7-9 and TRBJ2-2, with a possible D match to TRBD1 (6 bases). V lost 5 bases and J lost 11, with 30 bases in between. CDR3 length equals 18 residues. Germline CDR1 reads SEHNR; CDR2 reads FQNEAQ (reference sequence). CDR3 nucleotide sequence: TGTGCCAGCAGCGGGGGCCTCCGGGCCGCCCAGAGAAGTCGTGAGCTGTTTTTT. It encodes CASSGGLRAAQRSRELFF.

This clone was counted only a few times. CDR3: CASSLGGAGARTDTQYF. CDR3 nucleotides: TGTGCCAGCAGCTTAGGAGGGGCAGGGGCCCGCACAGATACGCAGTATTTT. This sequence joins TRBV7-9 and TRBJ2-3; TRBD1 might be the D (6 bases). CDR3 length: 17 amino acids. V shed 1 base and J shed 1 base, with 15 bases lying between them. Germline V gene lookup returns CDR1 SEHNR and CDR2 FQNEAQ (reference sequence).